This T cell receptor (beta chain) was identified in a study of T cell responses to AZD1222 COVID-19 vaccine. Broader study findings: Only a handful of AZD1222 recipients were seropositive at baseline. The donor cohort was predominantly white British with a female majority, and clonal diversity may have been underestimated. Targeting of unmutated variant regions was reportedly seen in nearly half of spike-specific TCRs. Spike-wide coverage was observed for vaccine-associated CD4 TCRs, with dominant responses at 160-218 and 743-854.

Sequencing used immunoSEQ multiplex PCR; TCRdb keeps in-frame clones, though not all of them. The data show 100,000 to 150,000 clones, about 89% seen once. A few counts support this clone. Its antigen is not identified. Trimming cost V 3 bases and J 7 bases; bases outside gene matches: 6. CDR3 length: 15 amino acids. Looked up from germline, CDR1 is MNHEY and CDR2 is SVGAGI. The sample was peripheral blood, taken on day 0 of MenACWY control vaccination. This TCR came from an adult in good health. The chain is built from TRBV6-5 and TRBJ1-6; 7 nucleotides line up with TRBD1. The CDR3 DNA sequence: TGTGCCAGCAGTTATACGACAGGGTCCAATTCACCCCTCCACTTT. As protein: CASSYTTGSNSPLHF.